This T cell receptor (beta chain) was identified in a study of quantifying T cell responses using KT2 cells. Study at large: cDNA was made from DNase-treated RNA using alpha and beta constant primers. Findings and caveats of the study: KT2 sequences were detected down to about one KT2 cell per 100,000 PBMC.

The cDNA 3' end received a ligated oligonucleotide with a UMI. An equimolar mix of RC1.1 and RC1.2 primed the beta chain across TRBC1 and TRBC2. TCR alpha and beta chains were handled separately starting at the second PCR. TCRdb processed the UMI-ligation and nested PCR reads anew with MiXCR; each CDR3 protein has one entry. This table holds about 30,000 distinct CDR3 sequences, about 7.3% found once. This clonotype was seen more than once but under ten times. Its antigen is not identified. Trimming took 2 bases from V and 3 from J; bases not matched to a gene: 2. Germline V gives CDR1 MGHRA, CDR2 YSYEKL. The CDR3 consists of 15 residues. KT2, a clone with a known TCR, was spiked into unfractionated PBMC. Different KT2-to-PBMC ratios were created with a constant PBMC count.

The genes are TRBV4-1 and TRBJ2-3, with 10 bases lining up with TRBD2. The sequenced sample was PBMCs spiked with cells of the T cell clone KT2. This TCR derives from a human donor. The DNA of the CDR3 is TGCGCCAGCAGCCAAAATAGCGGGAGGACAGATACGCAGTATTTT. Encoded protein: CASSQNSGRTDTQYF.